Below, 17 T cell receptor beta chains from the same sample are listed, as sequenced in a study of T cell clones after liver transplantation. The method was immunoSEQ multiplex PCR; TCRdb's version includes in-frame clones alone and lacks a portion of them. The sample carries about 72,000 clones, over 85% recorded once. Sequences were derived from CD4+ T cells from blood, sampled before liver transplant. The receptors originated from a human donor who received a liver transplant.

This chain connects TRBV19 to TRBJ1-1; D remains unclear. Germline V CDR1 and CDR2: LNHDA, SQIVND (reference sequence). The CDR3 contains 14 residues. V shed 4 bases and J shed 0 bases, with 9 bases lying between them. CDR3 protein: CASSKTSLNTEAFF. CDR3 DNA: TGTGCCAGTAGTAAGACGTCCTTGAACACTGAAGCTTTCTTT. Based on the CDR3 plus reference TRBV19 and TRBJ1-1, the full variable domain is DGGITQSPKYLFRKEGQNVTLSCEQNLNHDAMYWYRQDPGQGLRLIYYSQIVNDFQKGDIAEGYSVSREKKESFPLTVTSAQKNPTAFYLCASSKTSLNTEAFFGQGTRLTVV.

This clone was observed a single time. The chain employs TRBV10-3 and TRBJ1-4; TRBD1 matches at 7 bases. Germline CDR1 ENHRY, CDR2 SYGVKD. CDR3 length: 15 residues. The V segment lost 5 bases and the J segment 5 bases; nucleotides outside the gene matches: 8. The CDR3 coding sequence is TGTGCCATCAGTTCCTCCCGGGACAGCAATGAAAAACTGTTTTTT. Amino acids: CAISSSRDSNEKLFF.

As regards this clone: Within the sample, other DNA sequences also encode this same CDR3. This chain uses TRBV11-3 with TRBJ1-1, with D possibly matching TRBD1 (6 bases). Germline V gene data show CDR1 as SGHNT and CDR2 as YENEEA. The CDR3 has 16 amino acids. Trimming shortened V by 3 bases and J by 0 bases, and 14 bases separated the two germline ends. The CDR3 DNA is TGTGCCAGCAGCTTGGGGGGAGACAGGATGAACACTGAAGCTTTCTTT. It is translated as CASSLGGDRMNTEAFF. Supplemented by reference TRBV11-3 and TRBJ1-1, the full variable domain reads EAGVVQSPRYKIIEKKQPVAFWCNPISGHNTLYWYLQNLGQGPELLIRYENEEAVDDSQLPKDRFSAERLKGVDSTLKIQPAELGDSAVYLCASSLGGDRMNTEAFFGQGTRLTVV.

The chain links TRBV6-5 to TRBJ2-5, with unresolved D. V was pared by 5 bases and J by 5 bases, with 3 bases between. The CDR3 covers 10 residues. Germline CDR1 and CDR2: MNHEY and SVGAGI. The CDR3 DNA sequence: TGTGCCAGCAGTGCGGAGACCCAGTACTTC. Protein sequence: CASSAETQYF.

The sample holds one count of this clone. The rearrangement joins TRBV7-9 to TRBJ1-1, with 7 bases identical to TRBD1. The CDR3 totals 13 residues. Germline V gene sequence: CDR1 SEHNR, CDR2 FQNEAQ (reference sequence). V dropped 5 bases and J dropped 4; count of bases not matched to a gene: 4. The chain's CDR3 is CASSATGATEAFF. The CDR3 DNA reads TGTGCCAGCAGCGCCACAGGGGCCACTGAAGCTTTCTTT.

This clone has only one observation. CDR3 nucleotide sequence: TGTGCCAGCAGATACCAACCCTTTTCCTACGAGCAGTACTTC. It specifies CASRYQPFSYEQYF. The chain uses TRBV6-5 and TRBJ2-7, with D uncertain. CDR1 and CDR2 (germline): MNHEY, SVGAGI. This CDR3 is 14 amino acids long. Trimming took off 6 bases at V and 1 base at J, with 13 bases between the two ends.

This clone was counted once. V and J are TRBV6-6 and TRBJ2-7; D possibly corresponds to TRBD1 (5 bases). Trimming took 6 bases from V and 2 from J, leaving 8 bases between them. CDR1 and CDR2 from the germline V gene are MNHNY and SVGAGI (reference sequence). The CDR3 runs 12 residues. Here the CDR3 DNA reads TGTGCCAGCAGCAGGACAACCTACGAGCAGTACTTC. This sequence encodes CASSRTTYEQYF.

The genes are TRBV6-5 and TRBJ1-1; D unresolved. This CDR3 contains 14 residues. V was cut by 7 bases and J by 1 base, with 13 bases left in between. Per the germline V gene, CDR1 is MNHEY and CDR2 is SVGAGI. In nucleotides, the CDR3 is TGTGCCAGCACCTTGGACGGTGCGAACACTGAAGCTTTCTTT. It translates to CASTLDGANTEAFF.

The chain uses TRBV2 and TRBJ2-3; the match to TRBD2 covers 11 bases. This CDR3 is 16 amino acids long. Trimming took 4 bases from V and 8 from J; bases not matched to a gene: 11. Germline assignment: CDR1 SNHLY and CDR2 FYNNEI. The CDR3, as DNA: TGTGCCAGCAGTGCCGGGCTAGCGGGAGGAGGGGGTACGCAGTATTTT. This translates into CASSAGLAGGGGTQYF.

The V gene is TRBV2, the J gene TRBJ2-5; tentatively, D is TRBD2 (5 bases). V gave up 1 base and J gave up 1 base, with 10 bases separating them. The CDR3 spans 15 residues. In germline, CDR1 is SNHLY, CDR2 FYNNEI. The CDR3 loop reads CASSEGQAGQETQYF. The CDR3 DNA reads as TGTGCCAGCAGTGAAGGCCAGGCGGGCCAAGAGACCCAGTACTTC.

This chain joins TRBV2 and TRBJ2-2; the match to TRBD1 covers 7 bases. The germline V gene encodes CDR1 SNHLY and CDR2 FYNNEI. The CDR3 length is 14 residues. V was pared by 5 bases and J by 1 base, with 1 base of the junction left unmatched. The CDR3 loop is CASSRQGNTGELFF. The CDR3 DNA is TGTGCCAGCAGTCGACAGGGGAACACCGGGGAGCTGTTTTTT.

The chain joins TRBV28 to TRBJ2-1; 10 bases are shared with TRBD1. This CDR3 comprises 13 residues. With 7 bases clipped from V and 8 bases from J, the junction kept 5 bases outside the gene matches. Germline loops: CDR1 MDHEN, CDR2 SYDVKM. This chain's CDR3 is CASIGQGEDEQFF. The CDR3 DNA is TGTGCCAGCATAGGACAGGGGGAAGATGAGCAGTTCTTC.

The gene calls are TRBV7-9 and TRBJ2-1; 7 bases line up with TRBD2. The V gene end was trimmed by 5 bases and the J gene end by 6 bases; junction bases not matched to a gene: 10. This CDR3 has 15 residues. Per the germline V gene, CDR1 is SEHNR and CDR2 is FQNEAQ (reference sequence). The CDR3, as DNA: TGTGCCAGCAGCCTCTTTGGACTAGGTAGCAATGAGCAGTTCTTC. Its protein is CASSLFGLGSNEQFF.

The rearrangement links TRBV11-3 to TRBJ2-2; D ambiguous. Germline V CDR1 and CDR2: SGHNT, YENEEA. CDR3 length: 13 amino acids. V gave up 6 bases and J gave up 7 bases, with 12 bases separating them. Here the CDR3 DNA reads TGTGCCAGCAGTTCTCTGGTTGGCGGGGAGCTGTTTTTT. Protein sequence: CASSSLVGGELFF.

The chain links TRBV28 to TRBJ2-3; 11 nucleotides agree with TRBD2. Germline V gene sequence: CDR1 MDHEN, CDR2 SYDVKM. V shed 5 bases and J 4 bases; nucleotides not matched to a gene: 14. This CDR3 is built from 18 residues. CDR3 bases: TGTGCCAGCAGTCCGGGGACTAGCGGTGACGATACGGCAGATACGCAGTATTTT. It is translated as CASSPGTSGDDTADTQYF.

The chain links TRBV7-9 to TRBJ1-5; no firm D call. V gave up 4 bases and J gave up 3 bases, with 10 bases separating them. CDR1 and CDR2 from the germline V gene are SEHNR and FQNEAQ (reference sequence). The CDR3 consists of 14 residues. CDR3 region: CASSYAGSNQPQHF. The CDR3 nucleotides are TGTGCCAGCAGCTACGCCGGATCCAATCAGCCCCAGCATTTT.

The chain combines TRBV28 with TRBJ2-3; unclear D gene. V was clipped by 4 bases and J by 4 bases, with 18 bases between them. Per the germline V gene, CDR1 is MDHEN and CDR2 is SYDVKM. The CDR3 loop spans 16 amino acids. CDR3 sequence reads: CASSSRRASGADTQYF. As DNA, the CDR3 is TGTGCCAGCAGTTCACGCCGGGCCTCAGGCGCAGATACGCAGTATTTT.